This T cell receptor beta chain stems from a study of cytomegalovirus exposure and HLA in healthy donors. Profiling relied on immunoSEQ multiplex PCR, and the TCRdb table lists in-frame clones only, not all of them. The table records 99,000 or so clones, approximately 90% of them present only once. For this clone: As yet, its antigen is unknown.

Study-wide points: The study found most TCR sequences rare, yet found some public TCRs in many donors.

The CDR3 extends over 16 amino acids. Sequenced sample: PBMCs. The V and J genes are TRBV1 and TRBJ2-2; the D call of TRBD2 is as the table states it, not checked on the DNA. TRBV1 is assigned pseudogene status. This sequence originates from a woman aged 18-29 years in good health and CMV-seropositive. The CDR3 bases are TGCACCAGCAGCCAAGATTGTCAGAGGGACACCGGGGAGCTGTTTTTT. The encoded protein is CTSSQDCQRDTGELFF.